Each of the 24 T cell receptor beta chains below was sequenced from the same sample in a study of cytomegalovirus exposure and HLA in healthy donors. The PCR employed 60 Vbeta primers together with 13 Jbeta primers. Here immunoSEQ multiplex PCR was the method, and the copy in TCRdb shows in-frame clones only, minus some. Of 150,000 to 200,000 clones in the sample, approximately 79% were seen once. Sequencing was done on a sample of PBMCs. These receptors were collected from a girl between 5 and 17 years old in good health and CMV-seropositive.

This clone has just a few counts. CDR3 loop: CASSPVDRGHLNYEQYF. The DNA for the CDR3 is TGCGCCAGCAGCCCGGTCGACAGGGGACATTTGAATTACGAGCAGTACTTC. V is TRBV5-1 and J is TRBJ2-7; 8 bases agree with TRBD1. The CDR3 runs 17 residues. V trimming: 4 bases; J trimming: 4 bases; junction bases outside the gene matches: 16. Germline V gene sequence: CDR1 SGHRS, CDR2 YFSETQ.

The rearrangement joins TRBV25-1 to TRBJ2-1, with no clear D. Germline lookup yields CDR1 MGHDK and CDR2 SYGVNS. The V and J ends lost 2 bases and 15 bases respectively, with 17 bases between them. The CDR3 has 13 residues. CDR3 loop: CASSEVDTFFPFF. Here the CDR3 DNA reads TGTGCCAGCAGTGAAGTAGACACCTTTTTCCCGTTCTTC.

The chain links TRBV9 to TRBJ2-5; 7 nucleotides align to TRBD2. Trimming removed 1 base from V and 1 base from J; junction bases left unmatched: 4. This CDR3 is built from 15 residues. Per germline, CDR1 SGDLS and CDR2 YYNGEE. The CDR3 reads CASSVSGGVQETQYF. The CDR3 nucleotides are TGTGCCAGCAGCGTATCGGGGGGAGTCCAAGAGACCCAGTACTTC.

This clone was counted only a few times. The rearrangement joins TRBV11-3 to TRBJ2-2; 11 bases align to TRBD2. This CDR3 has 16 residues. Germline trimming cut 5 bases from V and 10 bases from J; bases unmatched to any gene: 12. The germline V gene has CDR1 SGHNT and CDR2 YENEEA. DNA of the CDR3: TGTGCCAGCAGCGGCGGGACTAGCGGAAGACTAGAGGAGCTGTTTTTT. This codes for CASSGGTSGRLEELFF.

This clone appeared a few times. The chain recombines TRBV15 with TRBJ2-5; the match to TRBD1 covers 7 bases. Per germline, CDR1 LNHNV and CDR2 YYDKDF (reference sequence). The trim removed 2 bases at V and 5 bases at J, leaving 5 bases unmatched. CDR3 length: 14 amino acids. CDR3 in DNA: TGTGCCACCAGCAGACCACAGGGGATCGAGACCCAGTACTTC. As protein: CATSRPQGIETQYF.

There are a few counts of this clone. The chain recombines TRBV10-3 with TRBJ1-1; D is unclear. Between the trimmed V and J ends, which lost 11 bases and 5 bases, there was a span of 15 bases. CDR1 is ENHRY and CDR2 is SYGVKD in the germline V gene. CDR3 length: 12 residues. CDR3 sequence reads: CASKTEPTEAFF. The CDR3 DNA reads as TGTGCCTCCAAGACGGAGCCTACTGAAGCTTTCTTT.

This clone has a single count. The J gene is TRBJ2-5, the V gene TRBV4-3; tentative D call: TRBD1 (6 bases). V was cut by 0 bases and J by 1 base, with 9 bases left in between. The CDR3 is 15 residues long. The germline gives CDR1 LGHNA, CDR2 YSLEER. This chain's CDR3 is CASSQEGARQETQYF. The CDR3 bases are TGCGCCAGCAGCCAAGAGGGGGCGCGCCAAGAGACCCAGTACTTC.

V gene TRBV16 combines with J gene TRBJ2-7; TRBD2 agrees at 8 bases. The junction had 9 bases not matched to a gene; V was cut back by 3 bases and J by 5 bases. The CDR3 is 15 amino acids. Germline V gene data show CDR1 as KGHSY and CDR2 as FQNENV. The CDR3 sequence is CASSQPGLGFHEQYF. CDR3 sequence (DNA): TGTGCCAGCAGCCAGCCGGGACTAGGTTTCCACGAGCAGTACTTC.

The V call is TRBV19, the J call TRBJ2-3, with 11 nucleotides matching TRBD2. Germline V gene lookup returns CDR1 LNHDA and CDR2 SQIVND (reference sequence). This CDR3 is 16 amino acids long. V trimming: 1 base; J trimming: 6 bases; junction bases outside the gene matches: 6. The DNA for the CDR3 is TGTGCCAGTAGTATAGTATTTAGCGGGGGGGCCGATACGCAGTATTTT. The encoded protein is CASSIVFSGGADTQYF.

This CDR3 is CAIRDLHEFF. DNA of the CDR3: TGCGCCATCCGGGACTTACACGAGTTCTTC. J is TRBJ2-1 and V is TRBV10-1, with D maybe TRBD2 (6 bases). The CDR3 extends over 10 amino acids. V was clipped by 10 bases and J by 14 bases, with 15 bases between them. Germline lookup yields CDR1 WNHNN and CDR2 SYGVQD (reference sequence).

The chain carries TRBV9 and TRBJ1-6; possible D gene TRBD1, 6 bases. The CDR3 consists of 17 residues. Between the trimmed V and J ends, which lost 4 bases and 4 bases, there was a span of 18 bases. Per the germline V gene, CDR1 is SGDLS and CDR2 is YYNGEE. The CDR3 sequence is CASSTEGGSQYNSPLHF. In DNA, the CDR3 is TGTGCCAGCAGCACCGAGGGGGGGTCTCAATATAATTCACCCCTCCACTTT.

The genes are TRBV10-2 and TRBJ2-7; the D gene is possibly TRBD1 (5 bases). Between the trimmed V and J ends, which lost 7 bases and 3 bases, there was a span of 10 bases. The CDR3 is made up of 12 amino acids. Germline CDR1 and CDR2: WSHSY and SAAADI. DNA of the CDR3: TGCGCCAGCACAGGGTCAGGCTACGAGCAGTACTTC. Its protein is CASTGSGYEQYF.

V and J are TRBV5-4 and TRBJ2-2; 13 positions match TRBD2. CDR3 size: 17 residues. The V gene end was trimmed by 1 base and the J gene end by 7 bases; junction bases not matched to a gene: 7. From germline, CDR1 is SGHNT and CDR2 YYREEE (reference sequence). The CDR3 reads CASSLTSGGAGIGELFF. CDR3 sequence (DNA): TGTGCCAGCAGCTTGACTAGCGGGGGGGCTGGTATCGGGGAGCTGTTTTTT. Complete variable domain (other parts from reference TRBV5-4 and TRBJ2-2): ETGVTQSPTHLIKTRGQQVTLRCSSQSGHNTVSWYQQALGQGPQFIFQYYREEENGRGNFPPRFSGLQFPNYSSELNVNALELDDSALYLCASSLTSGGAGIGELFFGEGSRLTVL.

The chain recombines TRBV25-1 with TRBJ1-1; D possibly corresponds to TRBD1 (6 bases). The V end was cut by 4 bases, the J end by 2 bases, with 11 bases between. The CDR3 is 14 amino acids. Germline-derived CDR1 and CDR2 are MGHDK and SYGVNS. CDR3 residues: CASSGQEINTEAFF. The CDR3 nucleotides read TGTGCCAGCAGTGGACAGGAGATTAACACTGAAGCTTTCTTT.

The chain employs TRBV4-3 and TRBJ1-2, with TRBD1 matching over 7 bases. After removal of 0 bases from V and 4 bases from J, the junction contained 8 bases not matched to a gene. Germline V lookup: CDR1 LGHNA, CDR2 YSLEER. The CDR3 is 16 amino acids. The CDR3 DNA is TGCGCCAGCAGCCAAGATCGACAGGGTGTCGCCTATGGCTACACCTTC. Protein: CASSQDRQGVAYGYTF.

CDR3 sequence: CASSPHARTEDPEAFF. CDR3 DNA sequence: TGTGCCAGCAGCCCCCATGCACGGACGGAGGATCCTGAAGCTTTCTTT. V usage is TRBV9 and J usage is TRBJ1-1; D is uncertain. Trimming left V 4 bases short and J 6 bases short, with 22 bases between. The length of the CDR3 is 16 residues. CDR1 is SGDLS and CDR2 is YYNGEE in the germline V gene.

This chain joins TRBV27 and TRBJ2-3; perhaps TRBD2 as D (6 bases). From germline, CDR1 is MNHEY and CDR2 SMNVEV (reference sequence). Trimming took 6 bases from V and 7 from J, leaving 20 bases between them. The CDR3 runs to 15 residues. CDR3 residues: CASRWAAGYANTQYF. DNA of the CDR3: TGTGCCAGCAGATGGGCGGCGGGATATGCGAATACGCAGTATTTT.

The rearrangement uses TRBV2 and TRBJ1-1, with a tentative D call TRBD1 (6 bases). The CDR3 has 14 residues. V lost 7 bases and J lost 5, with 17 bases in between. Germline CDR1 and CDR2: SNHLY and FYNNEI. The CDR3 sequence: CASTDRPVGTEAFF. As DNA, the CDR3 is TGTGCCAGCACCGACAGGCCCGTTGGAACTGAAGCTTTCTTT.

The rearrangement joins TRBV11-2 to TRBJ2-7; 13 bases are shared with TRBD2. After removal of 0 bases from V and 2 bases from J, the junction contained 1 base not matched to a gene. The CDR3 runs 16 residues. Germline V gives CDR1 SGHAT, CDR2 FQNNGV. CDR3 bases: TGTGCCAGCAGCTTAGATGGACTAGCGGGAGCCTACGAGCAGTACTTC. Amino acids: CASSLDGLAGAYEQYF.

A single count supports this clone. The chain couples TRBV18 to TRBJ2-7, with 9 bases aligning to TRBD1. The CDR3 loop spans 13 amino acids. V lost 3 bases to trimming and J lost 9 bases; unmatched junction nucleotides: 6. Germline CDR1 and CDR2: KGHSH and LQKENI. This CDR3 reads CASSPGTGGGQYF. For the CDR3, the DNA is TGTGCCAGCTCACCCGGAACAGGGGGCGGGCAGTACTTC.

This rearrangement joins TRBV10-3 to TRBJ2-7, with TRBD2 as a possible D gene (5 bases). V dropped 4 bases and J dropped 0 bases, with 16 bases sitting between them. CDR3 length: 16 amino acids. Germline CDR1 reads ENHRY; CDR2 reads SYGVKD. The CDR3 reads CAISVIMLRDSYEQYF. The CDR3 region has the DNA TGTGCCATCAGTGTAATTATGTTACGGGACTCCTACGAGCAGTACTTC.

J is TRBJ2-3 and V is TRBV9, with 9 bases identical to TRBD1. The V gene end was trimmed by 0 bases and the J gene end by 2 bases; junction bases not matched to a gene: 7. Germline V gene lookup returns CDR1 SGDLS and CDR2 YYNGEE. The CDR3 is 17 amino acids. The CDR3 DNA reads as TGTGCCAGCAGCGTAGTCTGGAGACAGGGGGACACAGATACGCAGTATTTT. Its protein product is CASSVVWRQGDTDTQYF.

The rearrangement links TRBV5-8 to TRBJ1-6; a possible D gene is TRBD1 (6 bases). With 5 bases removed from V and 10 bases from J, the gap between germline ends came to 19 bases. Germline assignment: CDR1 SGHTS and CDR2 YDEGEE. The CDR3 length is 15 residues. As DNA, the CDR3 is TGTGCCAGCAGGATGGCGGGGGGGCTCGGATCACCCCTCCACTTT. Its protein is CASRMAGGLGSPLHF.

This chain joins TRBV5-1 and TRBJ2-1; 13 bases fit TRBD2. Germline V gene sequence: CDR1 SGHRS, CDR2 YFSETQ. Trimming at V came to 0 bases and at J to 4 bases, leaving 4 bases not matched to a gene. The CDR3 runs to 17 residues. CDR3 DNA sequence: TGCGCCAGCAGCTTGGAACTAGCGGGGGGGCCGTACAATGAGCAGTTCTTC. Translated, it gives CASSLELAGGPYNEQFF. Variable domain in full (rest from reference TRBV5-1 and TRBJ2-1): KAGVTQTPRYLIKTRGQQVTLSCSPISGHRSVSWYQQTPGQGLQFLFEYFSETQRNKGNFPGRFSGRQFSNSRSEMNVSTLELGDSALYLCASSLELAGGPYNEQFFGPGTRLTVL.